There are many counts of the clone carrying this T cell receptor beta chain. No antigen is known for it. This specimen comes from a study of T cell repertoires in cytomegalovirus infection. The overall study: Peptides in the study included HLA-C-restricted and HLA-B-restricted CMV epitopes. An indication of both CMV infection and matching HLA type came from public TCR beta signatures.

Trimming left V 2 bases short and J 2 bases short, with 8 bases between. The CDR3 totals 14 residues. One entry per CDR3 protein results from TCRdb running MiXCR on the reads. The table shows approximately 1,000,000 distinct CDR3 sequences, with around 32% occurring only once. The study's findings and limits: HLA-C-restricted CMV-specific TCR beta clonotypes were dominant in the ex vivo response. There were carriers of CMV plus the relevant HLA, and cumulative public TCR beta family frequency identified them.

The genes are TRBV12-3 or TRBV12-4 and TRBJ2-3; D possibly corresponds to TRBD2 (6 bases). The receptor comes from a human donor in good health (CMV status not recorded). Some clones in this sample may be carry-over from other donors' samples. Sequenced material: cultured CD8+ T cells from PBMCs, taken from culture after CMV antigen stimulation. The CDR3 region has the DNA TGTGCCAGCAGTTTATCTAGCGACACAGATACGCAGTATTTT. This encodes CASSLSSDTDTQYF.